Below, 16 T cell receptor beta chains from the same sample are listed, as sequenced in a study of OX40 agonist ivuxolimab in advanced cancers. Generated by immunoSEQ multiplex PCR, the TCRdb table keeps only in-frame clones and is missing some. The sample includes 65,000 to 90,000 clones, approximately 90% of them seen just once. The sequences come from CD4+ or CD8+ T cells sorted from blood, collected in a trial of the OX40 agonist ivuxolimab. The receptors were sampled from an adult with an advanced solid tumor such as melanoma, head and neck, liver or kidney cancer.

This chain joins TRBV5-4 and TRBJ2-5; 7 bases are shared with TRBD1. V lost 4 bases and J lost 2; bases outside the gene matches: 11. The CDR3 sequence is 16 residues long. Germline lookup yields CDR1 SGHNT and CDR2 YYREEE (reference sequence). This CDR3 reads CASSPDLRQGQETQYF. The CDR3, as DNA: TGTGCCAGCAGCCCCGACCTTCGACAGGGACAAGAGACCCAGTACTTC. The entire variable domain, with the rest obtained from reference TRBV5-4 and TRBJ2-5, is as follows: ETGVTQSPTHLIKTRGQQVTLRCSSQSGHNTVSWYQQALGQGPQFIFQYYREEENGRGNFPPRFSGLQFPNYSSELNVNALELDDSALYLCASSPDLRQGQETQYFGPGTRLLVL.

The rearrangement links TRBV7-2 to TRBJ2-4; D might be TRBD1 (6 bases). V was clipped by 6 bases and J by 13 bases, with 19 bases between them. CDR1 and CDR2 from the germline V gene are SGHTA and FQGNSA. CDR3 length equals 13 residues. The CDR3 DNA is TGTGCCAGCAGTGGACGGACAGTAACCTTACAGTACTTC. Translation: CASSGRTVTLQYF.

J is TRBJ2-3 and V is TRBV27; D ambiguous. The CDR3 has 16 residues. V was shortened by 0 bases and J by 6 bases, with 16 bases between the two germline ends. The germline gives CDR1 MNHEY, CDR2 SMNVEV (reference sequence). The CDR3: CASSLSSRTYGDTQYF. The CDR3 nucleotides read TGTGCCAGCAGTTTATCGTCGCGGACGTATGGGGATACGCAGTATTTT.

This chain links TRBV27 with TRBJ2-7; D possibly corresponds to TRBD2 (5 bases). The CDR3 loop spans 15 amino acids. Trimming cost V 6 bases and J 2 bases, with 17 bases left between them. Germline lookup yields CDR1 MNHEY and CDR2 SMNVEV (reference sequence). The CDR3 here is CASRRAEARPYEQYF. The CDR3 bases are TGTGCCAGCAGGAGAGCGGAAGCAAGGCCCTACGAGCAGTACTTC.

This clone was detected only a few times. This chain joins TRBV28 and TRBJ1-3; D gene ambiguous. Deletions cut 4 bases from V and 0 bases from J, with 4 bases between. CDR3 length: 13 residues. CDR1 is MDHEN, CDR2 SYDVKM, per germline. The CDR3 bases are TGTGCCAGCAGTTGGGACTCTGGAAACACCATATATTTT. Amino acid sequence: CASSWDSGNTIYF. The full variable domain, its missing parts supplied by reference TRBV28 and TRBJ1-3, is DVKVTQSSRYLVKRTGEKVFLECVQDMDHENMFWYRQDPGLGLRLIYFSYDVKMKEKGDIPEGYSVSREKKERFSLILESASTNQTSMYLCASSWDSGNTIYFGEGSWLTVV.

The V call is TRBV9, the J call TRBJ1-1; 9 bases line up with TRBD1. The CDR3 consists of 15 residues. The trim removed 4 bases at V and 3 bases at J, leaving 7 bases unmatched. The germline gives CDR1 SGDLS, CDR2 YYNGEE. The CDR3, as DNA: TGTGCCAGCAGCCCATACCGGGACAGGGACACTGAAGCTTTCTTT. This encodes CASSPYRDRDTEAFF.

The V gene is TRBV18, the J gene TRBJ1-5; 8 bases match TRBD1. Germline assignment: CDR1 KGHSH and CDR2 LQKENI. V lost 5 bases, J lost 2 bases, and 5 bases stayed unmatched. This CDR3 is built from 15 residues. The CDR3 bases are TGTGCCAGCTCAGAGCAGGGGGCGGGCAATCAGCCCCAGCATTTT. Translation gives CASSEQGAGNQPQHF.

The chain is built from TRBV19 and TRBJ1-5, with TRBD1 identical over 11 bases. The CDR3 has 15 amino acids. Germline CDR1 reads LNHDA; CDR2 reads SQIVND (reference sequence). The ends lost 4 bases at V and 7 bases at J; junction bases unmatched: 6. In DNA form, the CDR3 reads TGTGCCAGTAGTACTGGGACAGGGGGAGGGCAGCCCCAGCATTTT. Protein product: CASSTGTGGGQPQHF. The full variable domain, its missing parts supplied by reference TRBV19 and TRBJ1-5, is DGGITQSPKYLFRKEGQNVTLSCEQNLNHDAMYWYRQDPGQGLRLIYYSQIVNDFQKGDIAEGYSVSREKKESFPLTVTSAQKNPTAFYLCASSTGTGGGQPQHFGDGTRLSIL.

Written as DNA, the CDR3 is TGTGCCAGCAGCTTGACAAACCAAGAGACCCAGTACTTC. Its protein is CASSLTNQETQYF. This sequence joins TRBV7-3 and TRBJ2-5; D is uncertain. The germline V gene encodes CDR1 SGHTA and CDR2 FQGTGA. Trimming took off 3 bases at V and 0 bases at J, with 5 bases between the two ends. This CDR3 is built from 13 residues.

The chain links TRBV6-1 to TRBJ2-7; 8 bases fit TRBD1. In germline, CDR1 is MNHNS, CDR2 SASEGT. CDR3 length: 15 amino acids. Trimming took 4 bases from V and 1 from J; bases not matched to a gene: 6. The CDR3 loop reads CASSGQGIWSYEQYF. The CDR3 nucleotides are TGTGCCAGCAGTGGACAGGGGATTTGGTCCTACGAGCAGTACTTC.

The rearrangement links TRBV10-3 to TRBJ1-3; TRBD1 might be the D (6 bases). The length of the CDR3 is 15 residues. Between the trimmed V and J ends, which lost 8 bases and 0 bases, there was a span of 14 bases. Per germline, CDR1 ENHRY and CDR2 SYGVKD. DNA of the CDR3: TGTGCCATCGGGGGGCAGTTGAGCTCTGGAAACACCATATATTTT. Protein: CAIGGQLSSGNTIYF.

In DNA form, the CDR3 reads TGTGCCAGCAGCGGAAACTACGAGCAGTACTTC. It is translated as CASSGNYEQYF. The chain employs TRBV5-6 and TRBJ2-7; D gene unclear. The CDR3 has 11 residues. With 4 bases removed from V and 3 bases from J, the gap between germline ends came to 5 bases. Looked up from germline, CDR1 is SGHDT and CDR2 is YYEEEE.

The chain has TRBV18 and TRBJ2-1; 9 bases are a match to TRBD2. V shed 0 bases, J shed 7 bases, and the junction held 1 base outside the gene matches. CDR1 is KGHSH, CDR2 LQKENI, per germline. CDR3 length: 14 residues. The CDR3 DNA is TGTGCCAGCTCACCACCAACTAGCGGGAATGAGCAGTTCTTC. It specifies CASSPPTSGNEQFF.

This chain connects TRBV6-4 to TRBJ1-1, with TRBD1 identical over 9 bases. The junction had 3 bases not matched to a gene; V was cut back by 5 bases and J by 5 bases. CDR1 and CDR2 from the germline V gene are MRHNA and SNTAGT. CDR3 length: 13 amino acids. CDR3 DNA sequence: TGTGCCAGCAGTCAGGACAGGGGTACTGAAGCTTTCTTT. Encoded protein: CASSQDRGTEAFF.

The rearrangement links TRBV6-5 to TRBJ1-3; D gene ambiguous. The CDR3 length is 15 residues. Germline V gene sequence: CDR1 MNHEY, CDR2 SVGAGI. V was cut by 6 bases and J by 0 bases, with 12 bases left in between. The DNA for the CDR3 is TGTGCCAGCAGGCCCGACGGGATCTCTGGAAACACCATATATTTT. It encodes CASRPDGISGNTIYF.

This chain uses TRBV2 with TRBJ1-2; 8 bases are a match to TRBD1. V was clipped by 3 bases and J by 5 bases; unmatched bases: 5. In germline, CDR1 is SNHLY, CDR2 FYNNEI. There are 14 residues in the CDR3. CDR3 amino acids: CASSDQGAVYGYTF. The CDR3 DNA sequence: TGTGCCAGCAGTGACCAGGGGGCAGTTTATGGCTACACCTTC.